A selection of T cell receptor beta chains follows, all from one sample in a study of T cell clones after liver transplantation. Clones were sequenced by immunoSEQ multiplex PCR, and TCRdb holds only the in-frame ones, with some missing. The sample has more than 95,000 clones; around 83% are singletons. The sample in question was CD4+ T cells from blood, obtained before liver transplant. The receptors derive from a human donor who received a liver transplant. The CDR3 runs from the conserved cysteine through the conserved F or W. D genes are given only for firm matches. Clone size is stated in some rows and not others, as once, few, many or a class when expanded.

D gene,J gene,V gene,clone size,CDR3 protein,CDR3 DNA
TRBD1,TRBJ1-4,TRBV7-2,.,CASSLALGQGPEKLFF,TGTGCCAGCAGCTTAGCCCTCGGACAGGGACCTGAAAAACTGTTTTTT
.,TRBJ1-1,TRBV6-5,.,CASSYWGEGTEAFF,TGTGCCAGCAGTTATTGGGGTGAGGGCACTGAAGCTTTCTTT
TRBD1,TRBJ2-3,TRBV7-3,.,CASSPGQKATDTQYF,TGTGCCAGCAGCCCGGGACAGAAGGCCACAGATACGCAGTATTTT
TRBD1,TRBJ1-5,TRBV6-7,.,CASSYSGQGPRYSNQPQHF,TGTGCCAGCAGTTATTCGGGACAGGGTCCCCGTTATAGCAATCAGCCCCAGCATTTT
.,TRBJ2-5,TRBV7-3,.,CASSWSVQETQYF,TGTGCCAGCAGCTGGTCGGTCCAAGAGACCCAGTACTTC
.,TRBJ2-1,TRBV15,.,CATSRDHLDNEQFF,TGTGCCACCAGCAGAGATCATTTGGACAATGAGCAGTTCTTC
.,TRBJ2-3,TRBV7-3,.,CASSLLGIRVSTDTQYF,TGTGCCAGCAGCTTACTGGGTATACGGGTGAGCACAGATACGCAGTATTTT
TRBD1,TRBJ2-7,TRBV4-1,.,CASSQGTGQIYEQYF,TGCGCCAGCAGCCAAGGGACAGGCCAGATCTACGAGCAGTACTTC
TRBD2,TRBJ2-5,TRBV19,.,CASNVAGGLGETQYF,TGTGCCAGTAATGTAGCGGGAGGGTTAGGAGAGACCCAGTACTTC
TRBD1,TRBJ2-1,TRBV5-1,.,CASSAGQGAYNEQFF,TGCGCCAGCAGCGCCGGACAGGGGGCGTACAATGAGCAGTTCTTC
.,TRBJ1-1,TRBV7-9,.,CASSLGGDTAEAFF,TGTGCCAGCAGCTTAGGGGGGGATACCGCTGAAGCTTTCTTT
.,TRBJ1-5,TRBV30,.,CAFDPGDHSNQPQHF,TGTGCCTTCGACCCAGGAGACCATAGCAATCAGCCCCAGCATTTT
.,TRBJ1-2,TRBV5-5,.,CASSLDSTNGYTF,TGTGCCAGCAGCTTGGACAGTACGAATGGCTACACCTTC
TRBD2,TRBJ2-1,TRBV5-1,.,CASREGRAGDRNEQFF,TGCGCCAGCAGGGAGGGGAGGGCGGGAGATAGGAATGAGCAGTTCTTC
TRBD2,TRBJ2-7,TRBV6-6,.,CASSSKGLAGTYEQYF,TGTGCCAGCAGCTCAAAAGGACTAGCGGGTACCTACGAGCAGTACTTC
TRBD2,TRBJ2-5,TRBV7-3,once,CASSSSGTTGGTQYF,TGTGCCAGCAGCTCCTCCGGGACTACCGGGGGGACCCAGTACTTC
.,TRBJ1-1,TRBV19,few,CASRPRGQRSTEAFF,TGTGCCAGTAGACCTAGGGGACAAAGGAGCACTGAAGCTTTCTTT
.,TRBJ2-1,TRBV14,.,CASSQAPSRSPYNEQFF,TGTGCCAGCAGCCAAGCCCCTAGCAGGTCTCCTTACAATGAGCAGTTCTTC
.,TRBJ1-1,TRBV19,.,CASSIFTDPFANTEAFF,TGTGCCAGTAGTATATTCACGGATCCCTTTGCGAACACTGAAGCTTTCTTT
.,TRBJ1-1,TRBV7-6,few,CASSLKAGSNTEAFF,TGTGCCAGCAGCTTAAAGGCGGGAAGTAACACTGAAGCTTTCTTT
TRBD1,TRBJ2-5,TRBV7-2,.,CASSLTRQGSETQYF,TGTGCCAGCAGCTTAACTCGACAGGGCAGTGAGACCCAGTACTTC
.,TRBJ2-7,TRBV5-4,.,CASSQPGRTRGEQYF,TGTGCCAGCAGCCAACCCGGGCGAACTAGGGGCGAGCAGTACTTC
TRBD1,TRBJ1-6,TRBV30,few,CACRQGQYLSPLHF,TGTGCCTGCAGACAGGGACAGTATCTTTCACCCCTCCACTTT
.,TRBJ1-5,TRBV6-1,.,CASSEAPPQHF,TGTGCCAGCAGTGAAGCGCCGCCCCAGCATTTT
TRBD1,TRBJ2-1,TRBV5-4,.,CASSRRQGYNEQFF,TGTGCCAGCAGCCGTAGACAGGGCTACAATGAGCAGTTCTTC
.,TRBJ1-1,TRBV18,.,CASSSANTEAFF,TGTGCCAGCTCAAGTGCAAACACTGAAGCTTTCTTT
.,TRBJ2-7,TRBV5-1,.,CASSLGSGFFEQYF,TGCGCCAGCAGCTTGGGTTCAGGGTTTTTCGAGCAGTACTTC
TRBD2,TRBJ2-1,TRBV19,.,CASSEREAYYNEQFF,TGTGCCAGTAGTGAGCGGGAGGCCTACTACAATGAGCAGTTCTTC
TRBD1,TRBJ1-2,TRBV6-6,.,CASSKGTGVLNYGYTF,TGTGCCAGCAGTAAGGGGACAGGGGTACTCAACTATGGCTACACCTTC
.,TRBJ1-1,TRBV11-3,.,CASSSDEGGTEAFF,TGTGCCAGCAGCTCAGACGAAGGGGGGACTGAAGCTTTCTTT